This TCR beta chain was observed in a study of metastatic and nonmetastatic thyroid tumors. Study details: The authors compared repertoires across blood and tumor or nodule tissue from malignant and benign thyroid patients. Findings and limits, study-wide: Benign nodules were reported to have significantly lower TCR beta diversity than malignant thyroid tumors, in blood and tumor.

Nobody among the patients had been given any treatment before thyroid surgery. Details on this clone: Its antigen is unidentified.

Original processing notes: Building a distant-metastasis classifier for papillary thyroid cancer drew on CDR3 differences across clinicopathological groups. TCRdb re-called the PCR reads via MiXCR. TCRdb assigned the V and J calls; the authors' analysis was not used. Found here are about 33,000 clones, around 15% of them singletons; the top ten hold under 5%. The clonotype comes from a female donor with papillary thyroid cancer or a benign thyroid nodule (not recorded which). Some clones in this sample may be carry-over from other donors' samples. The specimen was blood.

The CDR3 spells CASSLRRAGVPLEQYF. The CDR3 DNA follows: TGTGCCAGCAGCTTACGACGAGCAGGGGTCCCCTTGGAGCAGTACTTC. The chain recombines TRBV13 with TRBJ2-7; possible D gene TRBD1, 6 bases. Between the trimmed V and J ends, which lost 2 bases and 7 bases, there was a span of 21 bases. The CDR3 has 16 amino acids. Germline V lookup: CDR1 PRHDT, CDR2 FYEKMQ (reference sequence).